A selection of T cell receptor beta chains follows, all from one sample in a study of blood T cell repertoires in COVID-19. This table comes from immunoSEQ multiplex PCR, and its TCRdb copy is limited to in-frame clones, with some not included. The sample lists about 42,000 clones; under 85% were seen once. Material: peripheral blood. The receptors were sampled from a human donor in a cohort sampled during active COVID-19. Both conserved end residues are part of each CDR3. Fields, in order: CDR3 protein, CDR3 DNA, D gene, V gene, clone size, J gene. A D gene is named only where the DNA matches it firmly. The size field is filled for only some rows; it gives once, few, many or a size class.

CDR3: CASSVAGDSYNEQFF
DNA: TGTGCCAGCAGCGTAGCGGGGGACTCCTACAATGAGCAGTTCTTC
D: .
V: TRBV9
size: .
J: TRBJ2-1

CDR3: CASSLLSGPRQETQYF
DNA: TGTGCCAGCAGCTTACTGAGCGGACCCCGTCAAGAGACCCAGTACTTC
D: .
V: TRBV7-8
size: .
J: TRBJ2-5

CDR3: CAINPDGSVTGELFF
DNA: TGTGCCATCAACCCAGACGGAAGCGTCACCGGGGAGCTGTTTTTT
D: .
V: TRBV10-3
size: .
J: TRBJ2-2

CDR3: CASSRATTGHLYGYTF
DNA: TGTGCCAGCAGCCGAGCGACGACAGGCCATTTATATGGCTACACCTTC
D: .
V: TRBV7-9
size: .
J: TRBJ1-2

CDR3: CASSYNRGRGEKLFF
DNA: TGTGCCAGCAGTTACAACAGGGGGCGCGGTGAAAAACTGTTTTTT
D: TRBD1
V: TRBV6-6
size: .
J: TRBJ1-4

CDR3: CASSSTGEGSPLHF
DNA: TGTGCCAGCAGCTCGACAGGGGAGGGATCACCCCTCCACTTT
D: TRBD1
V: TRBV7-3
size: few
J: TRBJ1-6

CDR3: CASSLLGSSYNSPLHF
DNA: TGCGCCAGCAGCTTGCTTGGGAGCTCCTATAATTCACCCCTCCACTTT
D: .
V: TRBV5-1
size: .
J: TRBJ1-6

CDR3: CASSESARSTDTQYF
DNA: TGCGCCAGCAGTGAGTCGGCTAGGAGCACAGATACGCAGTATTTT
D: .
V: TRBV10-2
size: .
J: TRBJ2-3

CDR3: CASSTGTGGTDTQYF
DNA: TGTGCCAGCAGCACTGGGACAGGGGGCACAGATACGCAGTATTTT
D: TRBD1
V: TRBV11-2
size: once
J: TRBJ2-3

CDR3: CASSPHIPGPVYQETQYF
DNA: TGTGCCAGCAGCCCGCATATCCCTGGGCCCGTGTACCAAGAGACCCAGTACTTC
D: .
V: TRBV7-8
size: .
J: TRBJ2-5

CDR3: CARSTPPISYEQYF
DNA: TGTGCCAGAAGCACACCCCCCATTTCCTACGAGCAGTACTTC
D: .
V: TRBV5-3
size: .
J: TRBJ2-7

CDR3: CAWRRGGLEETQYF
DNA: TGTGCCTGGAGGCGCGGCGGCCTGGAAGAGACCCAGTACTTC
D: .
V: TRBV30
size: .
J: TRBJ2-5

CDR3: CASRGATGTTYEQYF
DNA: TGTGCCAGCAGGGGGGCCACGGGAACAACCTACGAGCAGTACTTC
D: .
V: TRBV6-5
size: .
J: TRBJ2-7

CDR3: CASSLIGDQPQHF
DNA: TGTGCCAGCAGCTTAATCGGGGATCAGCCCCAGCATTTT
D: .
V: TRBV7-9
size: .
J: TRBJ1-5

CDR3: CASSSLAGYNEQFF
DNA: TGTGCCAGCAGCTCCCTTGCAGGGTACAATGAGCAGTTCTTC
D: .
V: TRBV11-2
size: few
J: TRBJ2-1

CDR3: CASRRSGANVLTF
DNA: TGTGCCAGCAGACGGTCTGGGGCCAACGTCCTGACTTTC
D: .
V: TRBV28
size: .
J: TRBJ2-6

CDR3: CASSYRERGTSYEQYF
DNA: TGTGCCAGCAGTTACCGGGAGCGGGGGACCTCCTACGAGCAGTACTTC
D: TRBD2
V: TRBV6-7
size: .
J: TRBJ2-7

CDR3: CASSQTGNTEAFF
DNA: TGTGCCAGCAGCCAGACGGGGAACACTGAAGCTTTCTTT
D: .
V: TRBV3-1/TRBV3-2
size: few
J: TRBJ1-1

CDR3: CASSQDRAGNTYGYTF
DNA: TGCGCCAGCAGTCAAGATCGGGCAGGGAATACCTATGGCTACACCTTC
D: .
V: TRBV23-1
size: once
J: TRBJ1-2